Listed below are T cell receptor beta chains from one sample, sequenced in a study of cytomegalovirus exposure and HLA in healthy donors. The repertoire was sequenced with immunoSEQ multiplex PCR; TCRdb's copy has only in-frame clones and lacks some. The sample consists of about 140,000 clones, just under 85% of them appearing once. The sample taken for sequencing was PBMCs. The receptors stem from a man between 25 and 39 years old in good health and CMV-seropositive. Each CDR3 is given with its conserved first and last residue. A D gene is named only where the DNA matches it firmly. Not all rows give a size; the values are once, few, many and, for expanded clones, a class.

V: TRBV18; size: .; J: TRBJ2-1; D: .; CDR3: CASSPKGENEQFF; DNA: TGTGCCAGCTCACCTAAGGGGGAAAATGAGCAGTTCTTC
V: TRBV5-1; size: .; J: TRBJ2-4; D: TRBD1; CDR3: CASSLQGENIQYF; DNA: TGCGCCAGCAGCTTACAGGGGGAAAACATTCAGTACTTC
V: TRBV6-6; size: .; J: TRBJ2-7; D: TRBD2; CDR3: CASSSSGAENEQYF; DNA: TGTGCCAGCAGTTCGAGCGGGGCAGAGAACGAGCAGTACTTC
V: TRBV19; size: .; J: TRBJ2-5; D: TRBD2; CDR3: CASSIRGGETQYF; DNA: TGTGCCAGTAGTATCCGGGGGGGGGAGACCCAGTACTTC
V: TRBV21-1; size: few; J: TRBJ1-5; D: .; CDR3: CASSDVGGQPQHF; DNA: TGTGCCAGCAGCGATGTAGGGGGCCAGCCCCAGCATTTT
V: TRBV7-9; size: .; J: TRBJ2-7; D: .; CDR3: CASSLDSGTYEQYF; DNA: TGTGCCAGCAGCTTGGACAGTGGAACCTACGAGCAGTACTTC
V: TRBV14; size: .; J: TRBJ2-5; D: .; CDR3: CASSPYTGGETQYF; DNA: TGTGCCAGCAGCCCCTACACCGGGGGAGAGACCCAGTACTTC
V: TRBV18; size: once; J: TRBJ2-7; D: .; CDR3: CASSPRLQGIREQYF; DNA: TGTGCCAGCTCACCACGTCTCCAGGGAATCCGCGAGCAGTACTTC
V: TRBV5-1; size: .; J: TRBJ1-2; D: TRBD1; CDR3: CASSLRTGDGYTF; DNA: TGCGCCAGCAGCTTGAGGACAGGGGACGGCTACACCTTC
V: TRBV5-6; size: .; J: TRBJ2-2; D: .; CDR3: CASSPISLKNTGELFF; DNA: TGTGCCAGCAGCCCCATTTCGCTAAAGAACACCGGGGAGCTGTTTTTT
V: TRBV2; size: .; J: TRBJ2-3; D: TRBD2; CDR3: CAFEGGATDTQYF; DNA: TGTGCCTTCGAGGGAGGGGCCACAGATACGCAGTATTTT
V: TRBV10-3; size: .; J: TRBJ2-1; D: TRBD1; CDR3: CAISDRDRVSNEQFF; DNA: TGTGCCATCAGTGACCGGGACAGGGTATCAAATGAGCAGTTCTTC
V: TRBV11-2; size: .; J: TRBJ2-1; D: .; CDR3: CASSLDPQGSLYNEQFF; DNA: TGTGCCAGCAGCTTAGATCCCCAGGGGTCTCTTTACAATGAGCAGTTCTTC
V: TRBV4-2; size: .; J: TRBJ2-3; D: .; CDR3: CASSQGSAFTDTQYF; DNA: TGTGCCAGCAGCCAAGGTAGCGCCTTCACAGATACGCAGTATTTT
V: TRBV7-9; size: .; J: TRBJ2-7; D: .; CDR3: CSSSLEALEQYF; DNA: TGTTCCAGCAGCTTAGAAGCCCTCGAGCAGTACTTC
V: TRBV28; size: .; J: TRBJ2-3; D: TRBD2; CDR3: CASKAGRTDTQYF; DNA: TGTGCCAGCAAAGCGGGGCGCACAGATACGCAGTATTTT
V: TRBV11-3; size: .; J: TRBJ1-3; D: TRBD1; CDR3: CASSWTGAGNTIYF; DNA: TGTGCCAGCAGCTGGACAGGGGCTGGAAACACCATATATTTT
V: TRBV5-1; size: .; J: TRBJ1-1; D: .; CDR3: CASSLMGASDTEAFF; DNA: TGCGCCAGCAGCTTGATGGGGGCTTCAGACACTGAAGCTTTCTTT
V: TRBV6-4; size: .; J: TRBJ2-1; D: TRBD2; CDR3: CASSVLAGQDNEQFF; DNA: TGTGCCAGCAGTGTTCTAGCGGGCCAGGACAATGAGCAGTTCTTC
V: TRBV6-1; size: .; J: TRBJ1-2; D: .; CDR3: CASSDPGNRYGYTF; DNA: TGTGCCAGCAGTGATCCAGGGAACCGTTATGGCTACACCTTC
V: TRBV19; size: .; J: TRBJ1-4; D: .; CDR3: CASSTTGRRRGNEKLFF; DNA: TGTGCCAGTAGTACGACAGGCCGCCGTAGGGGTAATGAAAAACTGTTTTTT
V: TRBV28; size: .; J: TRBJ2-7; D: TRBD2; CDR3: CASSHGGDLRGQYF; DNA: TGTGCCAGCAGTCACGGGGGGGACCTACGAGGGCAGTACTTC